Each of the 30 T cell receptor beta chains below was sequenced from the same sample in a study of identical twins. TCRdb analysed the 5' RACE reads with MiXCR anew, one entry per CDR3 protein. The repertoire holds around 490,000 distinct CDR3 sequences, with about 15% as singletons. The same specimen was also included in a second study, on yellow fever vaccine responses in identical twins.

Material: CD4+ T cells sorted from blood. Every receptor here comes from a woman between 18 and 29 years old in good health.

The chain recombines TRBV20-1 with TRBJ2-7; 8 nucleotides agree with TRBD2. The CDR3 totals 13 residues. V lost 5 bases and J lost 5; bases outside the gene matches: 8. Germline V lookup: CDR1 DFQATT, CDR2 SNEGSKA (reference sequence). CDR3 protein: CSAPQGSGDEQYF. The CDR3 bases are TGCAGTGCTCCCCAGGGTAGCGGGGACGAGCAGTACTTC.

The DNA of the CDR3 is TGTGCCAGCAGCTTTGAGCGTTCTGGGGAGCAGTACTTC. It codes for CASSFERSGEQYF. The V and J genes are TRBV7-2 and TRBJ2-7; D is undetermined. V was clipped by 3 bases and J by 7 bases, with 13 bases between them. The V gene's germline CDR1 is SGHTA and CDR2 FQGNSA. This CDR3 contains 13 residues.

This clonotype was seen a few times. V gene TRBV5-1 combines with J gene TRBJ2-1; the D gene is possibly TRBD2 (5 bases). V was trimmed by 0 bases and J by 7 bases, leaving 11 bases between them. Germline V CDR1 and CDR2: SGHRS, YFSETQ. The CDR3 extends over 14 amino acids. The CDR3 bases are TGCGCCAGCAGCTTGGCCCCGGGAAGAAATGAGCAGTTCTTC. Translation: CASSLAPGRNEQFF.

This clonotype has only a few counts. The DNA for the CDR3 is TGTGCCAGCAGCTTAGAGGTAGGGACCAACACTGAAGCTTTCTTT. This translates into CASSLEVGTNTEAFF. V gene TRBV7-3 combines with J gene TRBJ1-1; D perhaps matches TRBD1 (5 bases). Looked up from germline, CDR1 is SGHTA and CDR2 is FQGTGA. V was shortened by 2 bases and J by 2 bases, with 12 bases between the two germline ends. This CDR3 contains 15 residues.

This clonotype was seen a single time. The rearrangement joins TRBV14 to TRBJ2-7; D gene uncertain. Looked up from germline, CDR1 is SGHDN and CDR2 is FVKESK. The V end was cut by 0 bases, the J end by 3 bases, with 27 bases between. This CDR3 region has 20 residues. The DNA for the CDR3 is TGTGCCAGCAGCCAAGATCCCTTCCTAACGCACTTAGCCGCTCGCTACGAGCAGTACTTC. Translation: CASSQDPFLTHLAARYEQYF.

The table lists this clonotype with a few counts. The chain joins TRBV7-9 to TRBJ1-1, with D possibly TRBD1 on 5 matching bases. The CDR3 sequence is 15 residues long. Germline V gene data show CDR1 as SEHNR and CDR2 as FQNEAQ (reference sequence). The V end was cut by 1 base, the J end by 1 base, with 10 bases between. DNA of the CDR3: TGTGCCAGCAGCTTAGGGGGGACGACGAACACTGAAGCTTTCTTT. Amino acids: CASSLGGTTNTEAFF.

This clonotype was observed a handful of times. The chain combines TRBV27 with TRBJ2-1; a weak D match, TRBD2 (6 bases). The ends were cut back, 9 bases at V and 8 bases at J, with 20 bases in the middle. Germline V gene sequence: CDR1 MNHEY, CDR2 SMNVEV (reference sequence). The CDR3 covers 14 residues. DNA for the CDR3: TGTGCCAGGAGCAACAAGACTAGAGGGGATGAGCAGTTCTTC. It codes for CARSNKTRGDEQFF.

The chain combines TRBV11-2 with TRBJ2-7; D possibly corresponds to TRBD1 (5 bases). V lost 5 bases and J lost 4, with 12 bases in between. The CDR3 spans 13 residues. The germline gives CDR1 SGHAT, CDR2 FQNNGV. The CDR3 sequence: CASSRDSPYEQYV. CDR3 DNA: TGTGCCAGCAGCCGAGACAGTCCATACGAGCAGTACGTC.

The chain links TRBV4-1 to TRBJ1-1; D remains ambiguous. V was clipped by 2 bases and J by 1 base, with 11 bases between them. Germline V gene sequence: CDR1 MGHRA, CDR2 YSYEKL. This CDR3 is built from 15 residues. CDR3 sequence (DNA): TGCGCCAGCAGCCAACCGACCTCTAGGAACACTGAAGCTTTCTTT. Translation gives CASSQPTSRNTEAFF.

This chain uses TRBV5-1 with TRBJ1-4, with D hard to call. This CDR3 has 13 residues. Germline V CDR1 and CDR2: SGHRS, YFSETQ. V was pared by 0 bases and J by 6 bases, with 6 bases between. For the CDR3, the DNA is TGCGCCAGCAGCTTGGGACTGGATGAAAAACTGTTTTTT. Translated: CASSLGLDEKLFF.

The table lists this clonotype with a few counts. CDR3 in DNA: TGTGCCAGCAGCACCCAGGGTTCGGGGAATGCAGATACGCAGTATTTT. It specifies CASSTQGSGNADTQYF. The J gene is TRBJ2-3, the V gene TRBV7-9; tentatively, D is TRBD1 or TRBD2 (5 bases each). Looked up from germline, CDR1 is SEHNR and CDR2 is FQNEAQ (reference sequence). The V gene lost 5 bases and the J gene lost 4 bases, with 19 bases spanning the gap. This CDR3 comprises 16 residues. Full variable domain (outside the CDR3, taken from reference TRBV7-9 and TRBJ2-3): DTGVSQNPRHKITKRGQNVTFRCDPISEHNRLYWYRQTLGQGPEFLTYFQNEAQLEKSRLLSDRFSAERPKGSFSTLEIQRTEQGDSAMYLCASSTQGSGNADTQYFGPGTRLTVL.

This chain uses TRBV2 with TRBJ2-1; no clear D gene. The CDR3 runs 15 residues. Looked up from germline, CDR1 is SNHLY and CDR2 is FYNNEI. The V gene lost 4 bases and the J gene lost 1 base, with 11 bases spanning the gap. The CDR3 loop is CASSAPGPSYNEQFF. DNA for the CDR3: TGTGCCAGCAGTGCTCCCGGCCCATCCTACAATGAGCAGTTCTTC.

This chain connects TRBV11-1 to TRBJ1-2, with 9 nucleotides matching TRBD1. The CDR3 extends over 17 amino acids. Germline V gene lookup returns CDR1 SGHAT and CDR2 FQDESV (reference sequence). V was pared by 0 bases and J by 6 bases, with 11 bases of the junction left unmatched. This chain's CDR3 is CASSLALMWDREDGYTF. DNA of the CDR3: TGTGCCAGCAGCTTAGCGCTAATGTGGGACAGGGAGGATGGCTACACCTTC.

This rearrangement joins TRBV28 to TRBJ2-7; a possible D gene is TRBD1 (7 bases). Germline V gene lookup returns CDR1 MDHEN and CDR2 SYDVKM. The CDR3 loop spans 15 amino acids. Trimming left V 3 bases short and J 9 bases short, with 21 bases between. As DNA, the CDR3 is TGTGCCAGCAGTTTGACTAGGGGGCTCAACGCGGGGCAGTACTTC. It yields the protein CASSLTRGLNAGQYF. The entire variable domain, with the rest obtained from reference TRBV28 and TRBJ2-7, is as follows: DVKVTQSSRYLVKRTGEKVFLECVQDMDHENMFWYRQDPGLGLRLIYFSYDVKMKEKGDIPEGYSVSREKKERFSLILESASTNQTSMYLCASSLTRGLNAGQYFGPGTRLTVT.

This clonotype has ten or more counts. J is TRBJ2-7 and V is TRBV12-3 or TRBV12-4; D is perhaps TRBD2 (6 bases). This CDR3 is 14 amino acids long. The V end was cut by 0 bases, the J end by 6 bases, with 12 bases between. The CDR3 coding sequence is TGTGCCAGCAGTTTAGCGCCTAGCGCGGGCGAGCAGTACTTC. As protein: CASSLAPSAGEQYF.

J is TRBJ2-1 and V is TRBV29-1, with D unclear. CDR1 SQVTM and CDR2 ANQGSEA come from the germline V gene. V was clipped by 4 bases and J by 0 bases, with 7 bases between them. This CDR3 region has 13 residues. CDR3 loop: CSVAVSSYNEQFF. CDR3 nucleotide sequence: TGCAGCGTTGCGGTGAGCTCCTACAATGAGCAGTTCTTC.

This clonotype was observed at least ten times. The genes are TRBV12-3 or TRBV12-4 and TRBJ2-2, with 11 bases aligning to TRBD1. The CDR3 is 16 amino acids. The trim removed 6 bases at V and 4 bases at J, leaving 7 bases unmatched. CDR3 DNA: TGTGCCAGCAGAACCCGGACAGGGGGCCTCACCGGGGAGCTGTTTTTT. Translation gives CASRTRTGGLTGELFF.

This chain uses TRBV20-1 with TRBJ2-3; D uncertain. Trimming stripped 0 bases from V and 5 bases from J, with 12 bases between. CDR1 and CDR2 (germline): DFQATT, SNEGSKA (reference sequence). The CDR3 runs to 14 residues. The CDR3 protein is CSARDLVARDTQYF. CDR3 sequence (DNA): TGCAGTGCTAGAGATCTGGTAGCTCGAGATACGCAGTATTTT.

V gene TRBV12-3 or TRBV12-4 combines with J gene TRBJ2-5; TRBD1 matches at 10 bases. Losses at the gene ends were 4 bases for V and 5 bases for J; bases not matched to a gene: 7. The CDR3 length is 15 residues. CDR3: CASSSRQGAWETQYF. As DNA, the CDR3 is TGTGCCAGCAGTTCCAGACAGGGGGCTTGGGAGACCCAGTACTTC.

The rearrangement joins TRBV27 to TRBJ1-6; D is ambiguous. The germline V gene has CDR1 MNHEY and CDR2 SMNVEV (reference sequence). V lost 3 bases and J lost 10, with 13 bases in between. The CDR3 runs 14 residues. The CDR3 protein is CASSFVHGLSPLHF. In nucleotides, the CDR3 is TGTGCCAGCAGTTTCGTACATGGGTTATCACCCCTCCACTTT.

In its sample, this clonotype was seen a few times. V usage is TRBV29-1 and J usage is TRBJ1-1; D ambiguous. Germline V gene data show CDR1 as SQVTM and CDR2 as ANQGSEA. The CDR3 consists of 12 residues. V was cut by 7 bases and J by 4 bases, with 13 bases left in between. The CDR3 region has the DNA TGCAGCGCTGACCCGGGTGGCACTGAAGCTTTCTTT. This sequence encodes CSADPGGTEAFF.

This chain connects TRBV6-1 to TRBJ2-1; 10 bases fit TRBD2. The V and J ends lost 6 bases and 2 bases, in that order; junction bases with no gene match: 4. The CDR3 loop spans 15 amino acids. From germline, CDR1 is MNHNS and CDR2 SASEGT. CDR3 sequence (DNA): TGTGCCAGCAGGACACTAGCGGGGACCTACAATGAGCAGTTCTTC. It encodes CASRTLAGTYNEQFF.

This clonotype was recorded at least ten times. The CDR3, as DNA: TGCAGCGTCTTGACGGCTGCAGGACCGGGTGGCTACACCTTC. Amino acid sequence: CSVLTAAGPGGYTF. The chain is built from TRBV29-1 and TRBJ1-2; D gene uncertain. The CDR3 length is 14 residues. CDR1 SQVTM and CDR2 ANQGSEA come from the germline V gene. V was pared by 6 bases and J by 7 bases, with 21 bases between.

The chain joins TRBV20-1 to TRBJ2-3, with no clear D. Trimming shortened V by 3 bases and J by 6 bases, and 13 bases separated the two germline ends. There are 13 residues in the CDR3. CDR1 is DFQATT and CDR2 is SNEGSKA in the germline V gene (reference sequence). CDR3 loop: CSASGPRMDTQYF. The CDR3 DNA reads TGCAGTGCTAGCGGGCCCCGAATGGATACGCAGTATTTT.

A word on this clonotype: The germline gene is not matched at one end of the junction; a read error may be the cause. The chain has TRBV5-4 and TRBJ2-2; 9 positions match TRBD2. The CDR3 runs to 13 residues. Germline CDR1 is SGHNT and CDR2 is YYREEE (reference sequence). This CDR3 is CATSGGIAGELFF. The CDR3 bases are TGTGCCACCAGCGGGGGGATAGCCGGGGAGCTGTTTTTT. Full variable domain (rest looked up from reference TRBV5-4 and TRBJ2-2): ETGVTQSPTHLIKTRGQQVTLRCSSQSGHNTVSWYQQALGQGPQFIFQYYREEENGRGNFPPRFSGLQFPNYSSELNVNALELDDSALYLCATSGGIAGELFFGEGSRLTVL.

This clonotype was found once. The rearrangement links TRBV5-1 to TRBJ1-6, with 7 bases matching TRBD1. The CDR3 length is 15 residues. Losses at the gene ends were 4 bases for V and 6 bases for J; bases not matched to a gene: 7. CDR1 is SGHRS and CDR2 is YFSETQ in the germline V gene. As DNA, the CDR3 is TGCGCCAGCAGCAACACAGGGGCCGGTAATTCACCCCTCCACTTT. Translation: CASSNTGAGNSPLHF.

This clonotype occurred many times. The rearrangement joins TRBV12-3 or TRBV12-4 to TRBJ2-5, with 7 bases that match TRBD1. V was pared by 6 bases and J by 10 bases, with 11 bases of the junction left unmatched. The CDR3 loop spans 13 amino acids. CDR3 coding DNA: TGTGCCAGCAGGCTAGGGACAGCCAGTAGCCAGTACTTC. Amino acids: CASRLGTASSQYF.

A single count supports this clonotype. The CDR3 spells CASSLGAIAPAYNEQFF. CDR3 in DNA: TGCGCCAGCAGCTTGGGGGCCATAGCGCCAGCTTACAATGAGCAGTTCTTC. The chain employs TRBV5-1 and TRBJ2-1; D perhaps matches TRBD2 (5 bases). CDR1 and CDR2 (germline): SGHRS, YFSETQ. CDR3 length equals 17 residues. Between the trimmed V and J ends, which lost 0 bases and 4 bases, there was a span of 17 bases.

This clonotype was seen more than once but under ten times. The genes are TRBV7-2 and TRBJ1-1, with a weak D call TRBD1 (6 bases). Trimming took off 2 bases at V and 6 bases at J, with 10 bases between the two ends. Germline CDR1 and CDR2: SGHTA and FQGNSA. The CDR3 runs to 13 residues. CDR3 loop: CASSLQGSAEAFF. The CDR3 DNA sequence: TGTGCCAGCAGCTTACAGGGGAGTGCTGAAGCTTTCTTT.

In its sample, this clonotype was seen a few times. The chain carries TRBV5-4 and TRBJ1-1; 9 bases are shared with TRBD1. The junction had 10 bases not matched to a gene; V was cut back by 4 bases and J by 0 bases. The CDR3 is 17 residues long. Germline V gives CDR1 SGHNT, CDR2 YYREEE (reference sequence). The CDR3 protein is CASSPGQGIGLNTEAFF. The CDR3 DNA reads as TGTGCCAGCAGCCCCGGACAGGGGATAGGATTGAACACTGAAGCTTTCTTT.